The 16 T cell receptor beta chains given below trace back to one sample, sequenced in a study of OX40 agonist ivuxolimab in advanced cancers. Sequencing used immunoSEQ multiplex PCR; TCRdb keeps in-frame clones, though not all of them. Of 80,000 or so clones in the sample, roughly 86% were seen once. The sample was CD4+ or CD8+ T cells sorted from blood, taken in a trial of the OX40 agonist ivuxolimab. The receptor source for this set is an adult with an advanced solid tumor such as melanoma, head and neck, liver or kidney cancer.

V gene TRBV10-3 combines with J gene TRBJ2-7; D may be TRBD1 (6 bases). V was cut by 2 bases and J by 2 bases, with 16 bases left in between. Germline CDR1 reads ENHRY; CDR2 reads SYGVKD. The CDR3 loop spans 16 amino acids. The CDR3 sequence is CAISEDLTGLTYEQYF. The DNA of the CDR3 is TGTGCCATCAGTGAGGATTTGACAGGCCTTACCTACGAGCAGTACTTC.

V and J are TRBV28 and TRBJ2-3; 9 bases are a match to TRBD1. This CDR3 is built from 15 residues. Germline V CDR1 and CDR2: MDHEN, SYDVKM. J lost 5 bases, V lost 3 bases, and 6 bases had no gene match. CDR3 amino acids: CASSFQDRGGDTQYF. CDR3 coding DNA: TGTGCCAGCAGTTTCCAGGACAGGGGTGGAGATACGCAGTATTTT.

The CDR3 DNA reads TGCGCCAGCGGCCCGACAGGGGGCGCGGCTGGCTACACCTTC. Translating gives CASGPTGGAAGYTF. The chain is built from TRBV5-1 and TRBJ1-2, with 10 bases that match TRBD1. Per the germline V gene, CDR1 is SGHRS and CDR2 is YFSETQ. The CDR3 totals 14 residues. Trimming at V came to 7 bases and at J to 7 bases, leaving 10 bases not matched to a gene.

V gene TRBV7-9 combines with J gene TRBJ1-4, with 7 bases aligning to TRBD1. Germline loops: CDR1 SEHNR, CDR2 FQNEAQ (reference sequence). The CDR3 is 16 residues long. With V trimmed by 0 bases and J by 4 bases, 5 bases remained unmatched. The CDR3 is CASSLAQGGGNEKLFF. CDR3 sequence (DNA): TGTGCCAGCAGCTTAGCGCAAGGGGGCGGTAATGAAAAACTGTTTTTT.

The CDR3 DNA reads TGTGCCAGTAGTATCGACAGGGGCTCTGGAAACACCATATATTTT. It encodes CASSIDRGSGNTIYF. The chain is built from TRBV19 and TRBJ1-3; 8 bases agree with TRBD1. Per the germline V gene, CDR1 is LNHDA and CDR2 is SQIVND (reference sequence). V dropped 3 bases and J dropped 0; count of bases not matched to a gene: 1. The CDR3 length is 15 residues.

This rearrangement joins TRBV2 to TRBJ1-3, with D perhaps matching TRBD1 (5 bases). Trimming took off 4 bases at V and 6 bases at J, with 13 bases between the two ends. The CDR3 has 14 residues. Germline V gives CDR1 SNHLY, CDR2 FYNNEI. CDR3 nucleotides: TGTGCCAGCAGTGGGGGACTAAGCGAAAACACCATATATTTT. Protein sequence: CASSGGLSENTIYF.

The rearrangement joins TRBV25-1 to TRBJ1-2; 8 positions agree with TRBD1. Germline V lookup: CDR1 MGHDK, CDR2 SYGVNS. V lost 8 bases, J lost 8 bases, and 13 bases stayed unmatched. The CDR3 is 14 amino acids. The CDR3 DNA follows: TGTGCCAGCCAGCAGCCCACCAGGGGGCAAGGCTACACCTTC. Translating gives CASQQPTRGQGYTF.

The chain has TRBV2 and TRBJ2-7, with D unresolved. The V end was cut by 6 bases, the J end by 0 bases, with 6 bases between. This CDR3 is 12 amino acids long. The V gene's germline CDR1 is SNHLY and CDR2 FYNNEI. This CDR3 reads CASRDRSYEQYF. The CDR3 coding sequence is TGTGCCAGCAGGGACCGCTCCTACGAGCAGTACTTC. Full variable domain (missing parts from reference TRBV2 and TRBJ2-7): EPEVTQTPSHQVTQMGQEVILRCVPISNHLYFYWYRQILGQKVEFLVSFYNNEISEKSEIFDDQFSVERPDGSNFTLKIRSTKLEDSAMYFCASRDRSYEQYFGPGTRLTVT.

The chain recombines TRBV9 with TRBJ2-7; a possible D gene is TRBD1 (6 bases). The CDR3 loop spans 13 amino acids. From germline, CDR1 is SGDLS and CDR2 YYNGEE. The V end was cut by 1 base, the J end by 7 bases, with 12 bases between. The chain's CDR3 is CASSVSGDGEQYF. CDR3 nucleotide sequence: TGTGCCAGCAGCGTATCAGGGGATGGGGAGCAGTACTTC. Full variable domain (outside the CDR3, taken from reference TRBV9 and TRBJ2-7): DSGVTQTPKHLITATGQRVTLRCSPRSGDLSVYWYQQSLDQGLQFLIQYYNGEERAKGNILERFSAQQFPDLHSELNLSSLELGDSALYFCASSVSGDGEQYFGPGTRLTVT.

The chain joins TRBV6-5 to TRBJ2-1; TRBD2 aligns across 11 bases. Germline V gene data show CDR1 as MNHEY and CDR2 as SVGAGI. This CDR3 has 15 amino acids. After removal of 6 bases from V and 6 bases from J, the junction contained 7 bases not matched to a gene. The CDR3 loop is CASRLTSGEFNEQFF. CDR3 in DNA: TGTGCCAGCAGGCTGACTAGCGGGGAGTTCAATGAGCAGTTCTTC.

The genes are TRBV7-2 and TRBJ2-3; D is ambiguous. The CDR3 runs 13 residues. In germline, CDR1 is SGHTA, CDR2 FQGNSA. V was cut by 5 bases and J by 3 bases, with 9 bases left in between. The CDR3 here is CASSNQRTDTQYF. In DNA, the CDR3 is TGTGCCAGCAGCAACCAGAGAACAGATACGCAGTATTTT.

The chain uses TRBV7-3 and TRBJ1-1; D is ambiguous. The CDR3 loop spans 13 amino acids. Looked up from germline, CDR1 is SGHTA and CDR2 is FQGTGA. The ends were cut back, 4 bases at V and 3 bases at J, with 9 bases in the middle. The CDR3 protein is CASSSNRDTEAFF. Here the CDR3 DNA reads TGTGCCAGCAGCTCCAACCGGGACACTGAAGCTTTCTTT.

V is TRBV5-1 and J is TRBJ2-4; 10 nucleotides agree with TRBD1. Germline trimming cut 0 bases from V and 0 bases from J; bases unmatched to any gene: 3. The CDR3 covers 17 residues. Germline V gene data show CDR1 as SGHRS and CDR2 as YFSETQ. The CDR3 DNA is TGCGCCAGCAGCTTGGAGGGGACAGGGGTAGCCAAAAACATTCAGTACTTC. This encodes CASSLEGTGVAKNIQYF.

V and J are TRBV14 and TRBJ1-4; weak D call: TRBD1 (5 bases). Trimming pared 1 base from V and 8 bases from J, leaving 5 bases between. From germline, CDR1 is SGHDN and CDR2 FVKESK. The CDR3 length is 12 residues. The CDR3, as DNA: TGTGCCAGCAGCCAAGCAGGGGAAAAACTGTTTTTT. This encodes CASSQAGEKLFF.

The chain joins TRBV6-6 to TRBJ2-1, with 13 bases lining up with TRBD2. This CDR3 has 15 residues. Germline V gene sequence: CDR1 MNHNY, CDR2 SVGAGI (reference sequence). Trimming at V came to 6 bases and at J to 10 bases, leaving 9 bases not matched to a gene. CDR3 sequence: CASRTRLAGGGEQFF. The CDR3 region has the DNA TGTGCCAGCAGAACGCGACTAGCGGGGGGTGGGGAGCAGTTCTTC.

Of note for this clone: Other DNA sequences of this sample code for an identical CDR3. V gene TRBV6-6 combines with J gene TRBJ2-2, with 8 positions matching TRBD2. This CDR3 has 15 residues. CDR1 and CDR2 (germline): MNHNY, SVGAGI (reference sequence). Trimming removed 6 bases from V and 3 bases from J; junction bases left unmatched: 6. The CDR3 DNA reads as TGTGCCAGCAGCCCCAGCGGGGGAGACACCGGGGAGCTGTTTTTT. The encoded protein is CASSPSGGDTGELFF.